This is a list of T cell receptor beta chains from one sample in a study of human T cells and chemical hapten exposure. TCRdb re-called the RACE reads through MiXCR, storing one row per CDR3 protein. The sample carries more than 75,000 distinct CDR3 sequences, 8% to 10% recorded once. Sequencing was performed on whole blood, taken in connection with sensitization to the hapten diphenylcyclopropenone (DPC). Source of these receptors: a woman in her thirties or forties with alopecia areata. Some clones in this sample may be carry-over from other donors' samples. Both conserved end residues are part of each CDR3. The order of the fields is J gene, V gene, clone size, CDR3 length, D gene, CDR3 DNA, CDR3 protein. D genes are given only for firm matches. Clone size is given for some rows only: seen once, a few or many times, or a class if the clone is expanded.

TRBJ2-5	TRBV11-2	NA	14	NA	TGTGCCAGCAGCTTAGATCTCAGGGGAGAGACCCAGTACTTC	CASSLDLRGETQYF
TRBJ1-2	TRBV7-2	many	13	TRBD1	TGTGCCAGCAGCCCACAGGGGACCTATGGCTACACCTTC	CASSPQGTYGYTF
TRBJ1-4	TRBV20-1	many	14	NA	TGCAGTGCTAGAGATTCCCGGGAGGGTGAAAAACTGTTTTTT	CSARDSREGEKLFF
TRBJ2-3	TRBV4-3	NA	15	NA	TGCGCCAGCAGCCAAGGTGTGCGGGGTACAGATACGCAGTATTTT	CASSQGVRGTDTQYF
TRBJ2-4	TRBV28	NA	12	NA	TGTGCCAGCAGTTTACCCGGAAACATTCAGTACTTC	CASSLPGNIQYF
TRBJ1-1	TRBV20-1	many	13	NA	TGCAGTGCTAGGATGCAGGAGAACACTGAAGCTTTCTTT	CSARMQENTEAFF
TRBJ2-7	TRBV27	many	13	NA	TGTGCCAGCAGCCCCTCAGGGTACTACGAGCAGTACTTC	CASSPSGYYEQYF
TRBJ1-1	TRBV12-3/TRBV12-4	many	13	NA	TGTGCCAGCAGCTTAAACAGGGACACTGAAGCTTTCTTT	CASSLNRDTEAFF
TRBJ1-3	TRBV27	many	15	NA	TGTGCCAGCAGTCCTCGTGCCACCTCTGGAAACACCATATATTTT	CASSPRATSGNTIYF
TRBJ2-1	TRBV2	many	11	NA	TGTGCCAGCAGGGGGGTGGTTGTTCAGTTCTTC	CASRGVVVQFF
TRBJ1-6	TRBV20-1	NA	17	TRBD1	TGCAGTGCTAGAGGGGACAGGGGAGGACCCTATAATTCACCCCTCCACTTT	CSARGDRGGPYNSPLHF
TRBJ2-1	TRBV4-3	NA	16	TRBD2	TGCGCCAGCAGCCAGGTGGGCGGGGGGGCCTTCAACGAGCAGTTCTTC	CASSQVGGGAFNEQFF
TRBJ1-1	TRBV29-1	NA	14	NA	TGCAGCGGGGGCCGGACAGATTACCACACTGAAGCTTTCTTT	CSGGRTDYHTEAFF
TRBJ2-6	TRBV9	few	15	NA	TGTGCCAGCAGCGTAGAAATCTCTGGGGCCAACGTCCTGACTTTC	CASSVEISGANVLTF
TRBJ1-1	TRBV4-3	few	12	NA	TGCGCCAGCAGCTCTCGGGGCACTGAAGCTTTCTTT	CASSSRGTEAFF
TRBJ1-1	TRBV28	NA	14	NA	TGTGCCAGCAGTTTATCACAGATAAACACTGAAGCTTTCTTT	CASSLSQINTEAFF
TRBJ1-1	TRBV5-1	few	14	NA	TGCGCCAGCAGCTTGGGGTCGCTGAACACTGAAGCTTTCTTT	CASSLGSLNTEAFF
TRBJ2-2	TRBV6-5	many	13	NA	TGTGCCAGCAGTTACCGAGGCACCGGGGAGCTGTTTTTT	CASSYRGTGELFF
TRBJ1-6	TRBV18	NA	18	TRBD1	TGTGCCAGCTCACCCTCGGACAGGGGAATTTTTGGGAATTCACCCCTCCACTTT	CASSPSDRGIFGNSPLHF
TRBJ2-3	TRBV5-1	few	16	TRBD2	TGCGCCAGCAGCTTGGCACTAGCGGCGGCCACAGATACGCAGTATTTT	CASSLALAAATDTQYF
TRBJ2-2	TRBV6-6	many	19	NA	TGTGCCAGCAGTTACTCACTGGACCCGGGACACCTGAACACCGGGGAGCTGTTTTTT	CASSYSLDPGHLNTGELFF
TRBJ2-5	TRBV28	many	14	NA	TGTGCCAGCAACCCGACAGGGAGGGGAGAGACCCAGTACTTC	CASNPTGRGETQYF
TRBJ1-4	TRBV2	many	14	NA	TGTGCCAGCAGTGAGGGGTCGGTGGGTGAAAAACTGTTTTTT	CASSEGSVGEKLFF
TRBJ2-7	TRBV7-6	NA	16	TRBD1	TGTGCCAGCAGCTTAGCGCTCGACAGGGGATCCTACGAGCAGTACTTC	CASSLALDRGSYEQYF
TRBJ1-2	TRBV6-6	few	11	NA	TGTGCCAGCGGACAGAACTATGGCTACACCTTC	CASGQNYGYTF
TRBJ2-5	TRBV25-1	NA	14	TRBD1	TGTGCCAGCAGTAGACAGGGAACCCAAGAGACCCAGCACTTC	CASSRQGTQETQHF
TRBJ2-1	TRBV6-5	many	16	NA	TGTGCCAGCAGTCGCAATGGGGTGAGCTCCTACAATGAGCAGTTCTTC	CASSRNGVSSYNEQFF
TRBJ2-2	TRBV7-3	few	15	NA	TGTGCCAGCAGCTTAACGGGGGCGAACACCGGGGAGCTGTTTTTT	CASSLTGANTGELFF
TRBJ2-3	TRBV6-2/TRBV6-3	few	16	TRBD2	TGTGCCAGCAGTTTCGACGGGACTAGAATGACAGATACGCAGTATTTT	CASSFDGTRMTDTQYF
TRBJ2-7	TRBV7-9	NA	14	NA	TGTGCCAGCACCCCTGGACAGGGAGGGTACGAGCAGTACTTC	CASTPGQGGYEQYF
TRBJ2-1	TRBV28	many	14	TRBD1	TGTGCCAGCAGCCAGGGGACAGGGGGTTATGAGCAGTTCTTC	CASSQGTGGYEQFF
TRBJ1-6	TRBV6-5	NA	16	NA	TGTGCCAGCAGACGCGCCGGAGGGTCCGGAAATTCACCCCTCCACTTT	CASRRAGGSGNSPLHF
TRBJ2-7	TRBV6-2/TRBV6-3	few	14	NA	TGTGCCAGCTCACCTTGGGGCAGGGACTACGAGCAGTACTTC	CASSPWGRDYEQYF
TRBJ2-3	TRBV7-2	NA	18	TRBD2	TGTGCCAGCAGCTTAGGGCCGTCTTGGGAGGGTGTCACAGATACGCAGTATTTT	CASSLGPSWEGVTDTQYF
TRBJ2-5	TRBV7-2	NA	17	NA	TGTGCCAGCAGCTTAAACGACGGATTCCCTGCGGAAGAGACCCAGTACTTC	CASSLNDGFPAEETQYF
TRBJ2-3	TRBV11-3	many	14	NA	TGTGCCAGCAGCTTCGGCTCTAGCACAGATACGCAGTATTTT	CASSFGSSTDTQYF
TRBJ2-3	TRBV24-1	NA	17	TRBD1	TGTGCCACCAGTGATTCCCGACAGGGGGCTGGCACAGATACGCAGTATTTT	CATSDSRQGAGTDTQYF
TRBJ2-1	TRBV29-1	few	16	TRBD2	TGCAGCGTTGTCTTAGCGGGGGGGCCCTCCTACAATGAGCAGTTCTTC	CSVVLAGGPSYNEQFF
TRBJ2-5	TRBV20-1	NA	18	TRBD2	TGCAGTGCTAGAGATCTGGGACTAGCGGGCGTAATACAAGAGACCCAGTACTTC	CSARDLGLAGVIQETQYF
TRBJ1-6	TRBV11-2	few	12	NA	TGTGCCAGCAGCGCAGCGGCTTCACCCCTCCACTTT	CASSAAASPLHF
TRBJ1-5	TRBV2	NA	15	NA	TGTGCCAGCAGTGAAGCTCCCGGGGAAATACAGCCCCAGCATTTT	CASSEAPGEIQPQHF
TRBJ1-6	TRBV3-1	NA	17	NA	TGTGCCAGCAGTCCAAGGGCGGGACAACGAATATATTCACCCCTCCACTTT	CASSPRAGQRIYSPLHF
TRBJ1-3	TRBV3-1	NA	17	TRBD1	TGTGCCAGCAGCCATCGGGGACAGGGGGCGACTGGAAACACCATATATTTT	CASSHRGQGATGNTIYF